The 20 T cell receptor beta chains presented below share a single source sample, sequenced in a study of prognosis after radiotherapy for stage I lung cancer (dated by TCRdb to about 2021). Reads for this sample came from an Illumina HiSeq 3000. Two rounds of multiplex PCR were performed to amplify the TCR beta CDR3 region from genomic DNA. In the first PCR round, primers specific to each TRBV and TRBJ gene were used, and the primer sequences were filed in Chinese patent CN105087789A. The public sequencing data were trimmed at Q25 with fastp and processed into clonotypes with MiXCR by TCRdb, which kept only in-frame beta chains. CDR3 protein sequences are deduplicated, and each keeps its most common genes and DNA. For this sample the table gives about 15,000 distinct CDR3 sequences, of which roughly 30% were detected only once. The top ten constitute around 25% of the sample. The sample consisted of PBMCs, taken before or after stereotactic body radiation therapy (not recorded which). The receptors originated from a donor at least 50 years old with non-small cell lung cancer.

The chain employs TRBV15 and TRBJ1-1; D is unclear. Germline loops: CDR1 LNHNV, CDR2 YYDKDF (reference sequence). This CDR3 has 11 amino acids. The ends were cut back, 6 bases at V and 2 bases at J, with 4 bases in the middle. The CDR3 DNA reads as TGTGCCACCAGAGTTAACACTGAAGCTTTCTTT. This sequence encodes CATRVNTEAFF.

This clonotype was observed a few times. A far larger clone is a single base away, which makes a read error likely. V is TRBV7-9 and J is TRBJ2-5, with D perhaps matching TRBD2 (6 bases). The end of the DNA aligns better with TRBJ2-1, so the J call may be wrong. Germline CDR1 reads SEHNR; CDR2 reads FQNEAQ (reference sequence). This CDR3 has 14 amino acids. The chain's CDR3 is CASSLAGGDDEQFF. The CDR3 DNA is TGTGCCAGCAGCTTAGCGGGAGGAGACGATGAGCAGTTCTTC.

Here the CDR3 DNA reads TGTGCCAGCAGGTTCCCAACTAATGAAAAACTGTTTTTT. The encoded protein is CASRFPTNEKLFF. The chain uses TRBV28 and TRBJ1-4; no reliable D call. This CDR3 spans 13 amino acids. CDR1 and CDR2 (germline): MDHEN, SYDVKM. The V end was cut by 6 bases, the J end by 0 bases, with 5 bases between.

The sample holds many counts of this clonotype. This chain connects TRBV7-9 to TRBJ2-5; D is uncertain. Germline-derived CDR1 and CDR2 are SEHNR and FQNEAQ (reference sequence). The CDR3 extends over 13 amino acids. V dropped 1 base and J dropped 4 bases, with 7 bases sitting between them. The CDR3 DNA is TGTGCCAGCAGCTTAGGTTCCATAGAGACCCAGTACTTC. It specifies CASSLGSIETQYF.

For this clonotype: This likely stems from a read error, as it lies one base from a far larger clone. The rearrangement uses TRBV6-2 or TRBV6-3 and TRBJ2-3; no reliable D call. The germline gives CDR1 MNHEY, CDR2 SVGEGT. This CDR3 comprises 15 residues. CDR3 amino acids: CASSDSAGEADTQYF. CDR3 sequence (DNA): TGTGCCAGCAGTGACTCTGCAGGAGAGGCAGATACGCAGTATTTT.

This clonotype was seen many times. This chain's CDR3 is CASTTFGSGANVLTF. CDR3 in DNA: TGTGCCAGCACCACATTCGGCTCTGGGGCCAACGTCCTGACTTTC. The chain links TRBV12-3 or TRBV12-4 to TRBJ2-6; no reliable D call. V was cut by 7 bases and J by 0 bases, with 10 bases left in between. The CDR3 is 15 residues long.

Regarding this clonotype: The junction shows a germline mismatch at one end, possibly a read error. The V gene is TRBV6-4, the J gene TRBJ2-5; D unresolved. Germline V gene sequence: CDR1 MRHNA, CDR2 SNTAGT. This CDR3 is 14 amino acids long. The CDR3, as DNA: TGTGCCAGCAGTCCTGTGGTGGGTCGAGAGGCCCAGTACTTC. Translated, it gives CASSPVVGREAQYF.

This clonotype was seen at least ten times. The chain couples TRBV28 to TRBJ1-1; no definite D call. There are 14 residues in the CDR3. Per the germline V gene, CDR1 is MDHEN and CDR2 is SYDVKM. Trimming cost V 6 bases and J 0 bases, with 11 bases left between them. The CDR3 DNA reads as TGTGCCAGCAGCTCCGAACCAATGAACACTGAAGCTTTCTTT. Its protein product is CASSSEPMNTEAFF.

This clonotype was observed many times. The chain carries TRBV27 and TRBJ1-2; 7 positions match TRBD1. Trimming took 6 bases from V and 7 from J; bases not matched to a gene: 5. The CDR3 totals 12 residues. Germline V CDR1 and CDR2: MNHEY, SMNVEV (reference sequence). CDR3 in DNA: TGTGCCAGCAGAGCGACAGGGTTTGGCTACACCTTC. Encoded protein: CASRATGFGYTF.

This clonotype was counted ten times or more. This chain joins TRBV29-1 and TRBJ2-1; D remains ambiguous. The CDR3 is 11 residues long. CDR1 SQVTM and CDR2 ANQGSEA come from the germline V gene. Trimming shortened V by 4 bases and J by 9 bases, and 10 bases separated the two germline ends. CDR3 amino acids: CSVADFGEQFF. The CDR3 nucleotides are TGCAGCGTTGCCGATTTCGGTGAGCAGTTCTTC.

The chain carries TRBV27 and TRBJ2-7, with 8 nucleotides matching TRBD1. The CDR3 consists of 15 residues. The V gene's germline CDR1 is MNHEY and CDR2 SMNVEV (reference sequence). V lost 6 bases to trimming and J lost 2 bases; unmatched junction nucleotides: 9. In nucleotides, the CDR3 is TGTGCCAGCAGAACTCCAGGGGGCACACCCTACGAGCAGTACTTC. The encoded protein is CASRTPGGTPYEQYF.

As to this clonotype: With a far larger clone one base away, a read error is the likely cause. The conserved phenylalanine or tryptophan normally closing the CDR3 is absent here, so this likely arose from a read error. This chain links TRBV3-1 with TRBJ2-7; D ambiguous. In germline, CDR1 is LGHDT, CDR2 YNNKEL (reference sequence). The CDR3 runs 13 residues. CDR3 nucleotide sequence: TGCGCCAGCAGTGAGTCGTGGGCTTTCGAGCAGTACCTC. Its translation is CASSESWAFEQYL.

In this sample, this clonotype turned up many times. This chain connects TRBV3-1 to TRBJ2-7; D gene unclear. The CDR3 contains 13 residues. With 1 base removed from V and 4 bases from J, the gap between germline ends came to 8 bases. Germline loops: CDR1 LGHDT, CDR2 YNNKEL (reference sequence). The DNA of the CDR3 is TGTGCCAGCAGCCAAGGAACTGGGTACGAGCAGTACTTC. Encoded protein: CASSQGTGYEQYF.

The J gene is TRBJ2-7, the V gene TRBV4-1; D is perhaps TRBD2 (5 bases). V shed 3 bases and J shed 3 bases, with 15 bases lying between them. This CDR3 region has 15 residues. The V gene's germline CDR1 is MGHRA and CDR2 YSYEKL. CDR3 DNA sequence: TGCGCCAGCAGCCATCCGACGGGGTCCAACTACGAGCAGTACTTC. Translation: CASSHPTGSNYEQYF.

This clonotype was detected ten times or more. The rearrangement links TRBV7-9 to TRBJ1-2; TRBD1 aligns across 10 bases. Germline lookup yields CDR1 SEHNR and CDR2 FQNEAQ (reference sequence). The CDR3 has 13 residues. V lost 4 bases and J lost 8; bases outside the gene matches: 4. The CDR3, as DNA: TGTGCCAGCAGCTCGACAGGGGGCAGCGGCTACACCTTC. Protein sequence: CASSSTGGSGYTF.

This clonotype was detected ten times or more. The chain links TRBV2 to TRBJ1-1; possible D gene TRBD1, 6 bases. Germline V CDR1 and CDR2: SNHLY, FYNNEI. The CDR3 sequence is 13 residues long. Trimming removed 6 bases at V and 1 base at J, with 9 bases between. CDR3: CASRGHTNTEAFF. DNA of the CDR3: TGTGCCAGCAGGGGACACACGAACACTGAAGCTTTCTTT.

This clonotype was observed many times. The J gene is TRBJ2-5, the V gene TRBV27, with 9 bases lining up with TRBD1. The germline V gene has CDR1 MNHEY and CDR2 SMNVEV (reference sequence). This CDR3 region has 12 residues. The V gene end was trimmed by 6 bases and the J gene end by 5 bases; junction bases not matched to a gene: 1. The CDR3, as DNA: TGTGCCAGCAGAGGACAGGGGGAGACCCAGTACTTC. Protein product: CASRGQGETQYF.

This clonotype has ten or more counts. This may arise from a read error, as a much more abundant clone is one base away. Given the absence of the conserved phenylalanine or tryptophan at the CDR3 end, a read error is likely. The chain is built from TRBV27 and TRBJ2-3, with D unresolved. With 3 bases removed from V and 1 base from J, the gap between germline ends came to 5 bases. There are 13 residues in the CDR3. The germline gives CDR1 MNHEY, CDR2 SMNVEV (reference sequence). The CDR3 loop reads CASSFIGTDTQYS. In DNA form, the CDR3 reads TGTGCCAGCAGTTTTATCGGCACAGATACGCAGTATTCT.

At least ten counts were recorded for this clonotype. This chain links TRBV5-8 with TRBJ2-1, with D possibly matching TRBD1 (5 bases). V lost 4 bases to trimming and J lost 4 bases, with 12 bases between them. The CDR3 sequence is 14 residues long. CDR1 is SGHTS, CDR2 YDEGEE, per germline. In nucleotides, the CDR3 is TGTGCCAGCAGCGCCAGGGCAGGGTACAATGAGCAGTTCTTC. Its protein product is CASSARAGYNEQFF.

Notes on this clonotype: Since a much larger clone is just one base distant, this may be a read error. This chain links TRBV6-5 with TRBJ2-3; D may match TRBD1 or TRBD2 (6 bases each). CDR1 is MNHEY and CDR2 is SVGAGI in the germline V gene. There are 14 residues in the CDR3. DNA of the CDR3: TGTGCCGGCAGTTCAGGGGAGGCAGCAGATACGCTGTATTTT. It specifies CAGSSGEAADTLYF.